This entry features one T cell receptor (beta chain) sequence. Its antigen is unknown. This entry belongs to a study of PD-1 blockade in mismatch repair-deficient tumors. Study-wide points: Rapid post-treatment expansion, then contraction, generally preceding radiologic response, marked tumor-resident clones.

CDR3 length: 15 residues. The germline V gene has CDR1 MNHEY and CDR2 SMNVEV (reference sequence). V was trimmed by 5 bases and J by 4 bases, leaving 18 bases between them. The time point: roughly 11-day in vitro stimulation with candidate mutation-associated neoantigen peptide 1. TCR sequencing covered three patients who responded to pembrolizumab. Each of six or seven ELISpot-reactive candidate peptides was used for roughly 11-day stimulation. Clone fold changes were calculated against an identical culture without peptide. Clones were read by immunoSEQ multiplex PCR, and TCRdb kept only the in-frame ones, dropping some. The data contain about 9,200 clones, roughly 87% of them singletons.

This receptor was taken from an adult with mismatch repair-deficient cancer. The rearrangement links TRBV27 to TRBJ2-7; a possible D gene is TRBD1 (6 bases). The sample consisted of cells cultured in vitro, taken from a patient treated with pembrolizumab. As DNA, the CDR3 is TGTGCCAGCAGTCAACCGACAGGAAAAACTTACGAGCAGTACTTC. Translated, it gives CASSQPTGKTYEQYF.